This paragraph covers one T cell receptor beta chain sequence. Its antigen target is currently unknown. No base qualities exist here, and no much larger clone lies one base off it. Reading from cysteine to phenylalanine, the CDR3 counts 15 amino acids. Here the CDR3 DNA is all that survives: 45 bases in frame from base 1. A distance of 16 bases separates the germline ends of V and J, which lose 4 bases and 1 base respectively. The germline V gene sets CDR1 to SQVTM and CDR2 to ANQGSEA. This sample was included in a study of blood T cell repertoires in COVID-19 (dated by TCRdb to 2018 to 2020). Turning to the overall study: Samples covering the acute and convalescent phases of COVID-19 were provided by collaborators in the United States, Italy and Spain. Where available, HLA class I and class II types were obtained from metadata supplied by the sample provider rather than from assay-based typing. The material from the prospective study consisted of cDNA or gDNA derived from T cells, B-cell-depleted T cells, or PBMCs. The sample metadata nearly always contained a de-identified subject ID, COVID-19 status, age in years and sex. The samples were drawn from two sources: the first 160 participants of the ongoing ImmuneRACE study, and approximately 1,300 subjects contributed by 6 global collaborators. The repertoires were released in a freely available public database meant as a resource for research on the immune response to SARS-CoV-2. The dataset comprised deeply sampled blood TCRbeta repertoires from subjects exposed to, actively infected with, or recovered from COVID-19.

In the prospective study, participants were roughly 18 to 95 years old, resided in around 25 geographic areas of the United States, and were enrolled through a virtual design. In the prospective study, cohorts were assigned on the basis of participant-reported clinical history obtained from a screening survey and a study questionnaire. In the prospective study, mobile phlebotomists collected whole blood, serum and a nasopharyngeal or oropharyngeal swab from each participant. Participants in the prospective study had the option to provide additional blood draws and questionnaires over a roughly 2-month period. Prospective study blood samples were shipped either frozen or at room temperature before DNA extraction. General study outcomes and caveats: How much clinical and demographic metadata was included differed by source and by participant, and the metadata was provided uncurated.

TCRbeta CDR3 regions were amplified from genomic DNA using the immunoSEQ Assay, a bias-controlled multiplex PCR. On the study's bioinformatics: Nucleated cell counts per sample were estimated from amplification of reference gene primers within the assay. Sequence reads were collapsed and filtered to measure the absolute abundance of every unique TCRbeta CDR3 rearrangement. For each sample, productive Simpson clonality was calculated as the square root of Simpson's diversity index over productive rearrangements. The table was pulled from immuneACCESS by TCRdb, which kept in-frame rearrangements only. Such tables lose some clones; where checked, under half of the loss comes from unresolved V genes, and the rest has no known cause. V and J calls plus clone size are reproduced from that table; the DNA served to infer D and trimming. This sample comprises approximately 200,000 clones, about four fifths of them detected only once. The top ten constitute 1.3% of the sample.

The receptor chain draws on TRBV29-1 and TRBJ1-2, and the D gene may be TRBD1, 6 bases matching. The specimen sequenced was PBMCs or T cells enriched from blood (not recorded which). This sequence was found in a woman aged 40 to 49 with acute COVID-19. CDR3 sequence: CSVGTLDSLNYGYTF. The DNA is TGCAGCGTTGGGACCTTGGACAGTCTTAACTATGGCTACACCTTC.